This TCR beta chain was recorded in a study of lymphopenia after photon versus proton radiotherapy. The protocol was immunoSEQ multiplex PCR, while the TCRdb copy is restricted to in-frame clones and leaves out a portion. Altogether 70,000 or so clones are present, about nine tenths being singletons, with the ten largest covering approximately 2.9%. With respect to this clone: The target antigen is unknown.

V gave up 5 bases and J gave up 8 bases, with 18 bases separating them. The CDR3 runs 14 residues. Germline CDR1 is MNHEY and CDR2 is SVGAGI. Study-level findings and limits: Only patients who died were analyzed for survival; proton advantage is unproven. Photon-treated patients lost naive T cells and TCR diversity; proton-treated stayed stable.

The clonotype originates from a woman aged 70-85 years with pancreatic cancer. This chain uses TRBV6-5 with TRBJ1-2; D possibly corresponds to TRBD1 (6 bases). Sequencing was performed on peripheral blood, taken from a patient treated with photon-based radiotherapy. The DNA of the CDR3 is TGTGCCAGCAGTCCTCGGAGGGGGTCTCTGGGCTACACCTTC. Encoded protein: CASSPRRGSLGYTF.